The source of this T cell receptor beta chain is a study of Graves' ophthalmopathy and Graves' hyperthyroidism. Trimming shortened V by 1 base and J by 8 bases, and 17 bases separated the two germline ends. The CDR3 is made up of 15 amino acids. Transcripts of RNA were the source for amplifying TCR beta CDR3 regions. The authors performed first-round RT-PCR with HTBI primers and then a second-round multiplex PCR. A single record per CDR3 protein comes from TCRdb applying MiXCR to the multiplex PCR reads. The sample yields approximately 1.2 million distinct CDR3 sequences, roughly two fifths seen once. This clonotype was counted between two and nine times.

The TCR comes from an adult man with Graves' hyperthyroidism. This rearrangement joins TRBV12-3 or TRBV12-4 to TRBJ1-1; possibly TRBD1 for D (6 bases). The material sequenced was peripheral blood or thyroid tissue (not recorded which). The CDR3 reads CASSLGGYRGGEAFF. Here the CDR3 DNA reads TGTGCCAGCAGTTTAGGGGGGTATCGGGGGGGCGAAGCTTTCTTT.